Listed here is a single TCR beta chain. For the second PCR, which ran for 7 to 11 cycles, a sample-barcoded 5' primer and a J-beta primer mix were used. MiXCR, run by TCRdb on the 5' RACE reads, gives a single entry per CDR3 protein. The sample consists of about a million distinct CDR3 sequences, 40% to 60% of them appearing once. The data originate from a study of blood T cells in healthy people across ages. Trimming removed 0 bases at V and 1 base at J, with 10 bases between. This CDR3 region has 15 residues. The germline CDR1 and CDR2 sequences are SGDLS and YYNGEE. The source material was blood. This sequence was found in a young man in good health. The V gene is TRBV9, the J gene TRBJ1-1, with D hard to call. CDR3 protein: CASSVALPSNTEAFF. The DNA of the CDR3 is TGTGCCAGCAGCGTAGCTCTACCTTCGAACACTGAAGCTTTCTTT.